This paragraph reports one T cell receptor (beta chain). The antigen remains undetermined. Just one base apart from a much larger clone, this may be a read error. The data are from a study of neurological immune-mediated disorders. Time point in this sample: longitudinal time-point 1 (baseline). The study drew its healthy controls from blood bank volunteers in Maryland, USA. A total of 2 million PBMCs stored at -80 degrees C provided the unsorted libraries. With 5 bases removed from V and 6 bases from J, the gap between germline ends came to 13 bases. CDR3 size: 12 residues. Germline CDR1 reads DFQATT; CDR2 reads SNEGSKA (reference sequence). General study points: HTLV-1-associated myelopathy displayed the greatest TCR clonal expansion, and multiple sclerosis exhibited the smallest, lower than that of healthy controls.

The cDNA was generated through 5'RACE incorporating 10-nucleotide random UMIs. TCRdb used MiXCR to reprocess the 5' RACE reads, holding one entry per CDR3 protein. The data contain some 49,000 distinct CDR3 sequences, over 8% of them singletons. V and J are TRBV20-1 and TRBJ1-1; D is ambiguous. The material sequenced was PBMCs. The sequence derives from a woman aged 40 to 49 in good health. CDR3 region: CSAGRSVSEAFF. In DNA form, the CDR3 reads TGCAGTGCTGGACGGTCAGTTTCTGAAGCTTTCTTT.